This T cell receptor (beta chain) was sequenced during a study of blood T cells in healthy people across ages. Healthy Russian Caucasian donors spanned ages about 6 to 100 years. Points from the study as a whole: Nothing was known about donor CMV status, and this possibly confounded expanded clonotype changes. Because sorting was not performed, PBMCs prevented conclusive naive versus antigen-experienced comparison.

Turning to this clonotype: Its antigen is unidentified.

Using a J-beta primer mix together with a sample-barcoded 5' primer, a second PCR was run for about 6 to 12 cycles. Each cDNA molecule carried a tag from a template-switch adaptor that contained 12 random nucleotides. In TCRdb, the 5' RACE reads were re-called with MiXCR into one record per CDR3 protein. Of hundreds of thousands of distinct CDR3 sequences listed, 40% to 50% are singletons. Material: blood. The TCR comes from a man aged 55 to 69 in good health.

The DNA of the CDR3 is TGCGCCAGCAGCCAAGATACGGACCGACTATCCTATAATTCACCCCTCCACTTT. This translates into CASSQDTDRLSYNSPLHF. The chain has TRBV4-3 and TRBJ1-6; D not certain. V gave up 0 bases and J gave up 1 base, with 13 bases separating them. The CDR3 covers 18 residues. The germline V gene has CDR1 LGHNA and CDR2 YSLEER.